Each of the 3 T cell receptor beta chains below was sequenced from the same sample in a study of blood T cell repertoires in COVID-19. TCRdb's copy holds only in-frame clones and misses some; the assay was immunoSEQ multiplex PCR. The sample includes 80,000 to 100,000 clones, 81% seen only once; the top ten take roughly 4.4%. The sequenced material came from peripheral blood. All receptors come from a man aged 60 to 75 with acute or convalescent COVID-19.

V and J are TRBV6-6 and TRBJ1-4; no definite D call. The CDR3 contains 11 residues. Deletions cut 5 bases from V and 6 bases from J, with 4 bases between. Germline loops: CDR1 MNHNY, CDR2 SVGAGI (reference sequence). The CDR3 bases are TGTGCCAGCAGTGGGCATGAAAAACTGTTTTTT. Amino acids: CASSGHEKLFF.

The V gene is TRBV3-1 (or the pseudogene TRBV3-2), the J gene TRBJ1-1; D gene uncertain. Germline CDR1 reads LGHDT; CDR2 reads YNNKEL (reference sequence). The CDR3 has 15 amino acids. V was cut by 0 bases and J by 5 bases, with 13 bases left in between. DNA for the CDR3: TGTGCCAGCAGCCAAGATATTAGCTCCTATACTGAAGCTTTCTTT. Translating it yields CASSQDISSYTEAFF.

V and J are TRBV25-1 and TRBJ2-5; D is perhaps TRBD2 (5 bases). There are 15 residues in the CDR3. V was clipped by 2 bases and J by 2 bases, with 12 bases between them. The germline CDR1 and CDR2 sequences are MGHDK and SYGVNS. The CDR3 bases are TGTGCCAGCAGTGAAGCGGGCAGCCGACAAGAGACCCAGTACTTC. Translation gives CASSEAGSRQETQYF.